This entry concerns a single T cell receptor beta chain. In the study's own analysis: Amplification of reference gene primers provided the estimated nucleated cell counts. Here immunoSEQ multiplex PCR was the method, and the copy in TCRdb shows in-frame clones only, minus some. V and J calls and clone size are as listed in that table; D and trimming were resolved from the DNA. The data show approximately 530,000 clones, about 89% seen once. This CDR3 comprises 17 residues. V shed 5 bases and J shed 2 bases, with 18 bases lying between them. The V gene's germline CDR1 is SEHNR and CDR2 FQNEAQ (reference sequence). A Seattle source enrolled patients during active infection and followed them longitudinally. The sample belongs to a study of blood T cell repertoires in COVID-19. At the level of the study: Samples of COVID-19 (acute and convalescent) were obtained from the United States, Italy and Spain. T cells, B-cell-depleted T cells, or PBMCs provided the cDNA or gDNA that served as material.

The source is a woman in her fifties or sixties with COVID-19, enrolled during active disease. Sequencing was done on a sample of peripheral blood. This chain uses TRBV7-9 with TRBJ1-4; no definite D call. CDR3 nucleotides: TGTGCCAGCAGCCCATACCGGGGTTCTTATACTAATGAAAAACTGTTTTTT. Protein product: CASSPYRGSYTNEKLFF.